Listed below are T cell receptor beta chains from one sample, sequenced in a study of blood T cell repertoires in COVID-19. Sequencing used immunoSEQ multiplex PCR; TCRdb keeps in-frame clones, though not all of them. Of about 200,000 clones in the sample, around 88% were seen once. Sequenced sample: PBMCs or T cells enriched from blood (not recorded which). The receptors stem from a woman aged 25-40 years who had been exposed to COVID-19. Each CDR3 is given with its conserved first and last residue. D genes are given only for firm matches. Some rows have no size entry. The others give once, few or many, or a class for an expanded clone.

clone_size d_call j_call v_call cdr3_aa cdr3_nt
few - TRBJ2-2 TRBV29-1 CSVEAAGSNTGELFF TGCAGCGTTGAAGCGGCAGGCTCGAACACCGGGGAGCTGTTTTTT
- - TRBJ1-1 TRBV2 CASSANTEAFF TGTGCCAGCAGTGCTAACACTGAAGCTTTCTTT
- - TRBJ2-3 TRBV24-1 CATSEAGIDTQYF TGTGCCACCAGTGAGGCAGGGATAGATACGCAGTATTTT
- - TRBJ2-2 TRBV11-1 CASSRGPGAGELFF TGTGCCAGCAGCCGGGGACCAGGGGCCGGGGAGCTGTTTTTT
few - TRBJ1-5 TRBV19 CASSGTRTASNQPQHF TGTGCCAGTAGTGGCACTCGGACAGCAAGCAATCAGCCCCAGCATTTT
- - TRBJ1-1 TRBV3-1/TRBV3-2 CASSQVRGTEAFF TGTGCCAGCAGCCAAGTAAGGGGGACTGAAGCTTTCTTT
- TRBD1 TRBJ2-7 TRBV27 CASSIKDRAAYEQYF TGTGCCAGCAGTATTAAAGACAGGGCCGCCTACGAGCAGTACTTC
once - TRBJ1-5 TRBV27 CASSSSRSQPQHF TGTGCCAGCAGTTCGTCAAGGAGCCAGCCCCAGCATTTT
- - TRBJ1-4 TRBV10-3 CAISDVGGVEKLFF TGTGCCATCAGTGATGTAGGGGGTGTTGAAAAACTGTTTTTT
- - TRBJ2-1 TRBV2 CASNPNGGSNEQFF TGTGCCAGCAACCCCAATGGGGGCTCCAATGAGCAGTTCTTC
- - TRBJ1-3 TRBV19 CASSMGHLLGNTIYF TGTGCCAGTAGTATGGGACACCTACTTGGAAACACCATATATTTT
- - TRBJ1-6 TRBV2 CASSDGQGNSPLHF TGTGCCAGCAGTGATGGGCAGGGAAATTCACCCCTCCACTTT
- - TRBJ1-6 TRBV10-2 CASRVAGFSYNSPLHF TGCGCCAGCAGAGTTGCAGGGTTTTCGTATAATTCACCCCTCCACTTT
- - TRBJ2-1 TRBV18 CASSQRTVGLNEQFF TGTGCCAGCTCACAGAGGACAGTGGGTTTAAATGAGCAGTTCTTC
- - TRBJ2-1 TRBV4-1 CASSQDRGFSYNEQFF TGCGCCAGCAGCCAGGACAGAGGGTTTTCCTACAATGAGCAGTTCTTC
- - TRBJ1-1 TRBV29-1 CSVGGTGEAFF TGCAGCGTAGGAGGCACTGGAGAAGCTTTCTTT
- - TRBJ1-4 TRBV5-8 CASSPGTIREKLFF TGTGCCAGCAGCCCCGGGACTATCAGGGAAAAACTGTTTTTT
- - TRBJ1-2 TRBV7-9 CASSPRETPTSSNYGYTF TGTGCCAGCAGCCCCCGGGAGACCCCAACCTCGTCTAACTATGGCTACACCTTC
- - TRBJ1-3 TRBV2 CASSVTAGLSGNTIYF TGTGCCAGCAGTGTAACCGCTGGACTCTCTGGAAACACCATATATTTT
- - TRBJ1-5 TRBV7-9 CASSLAREGSHQPQHF TGTGCCAGCAGCTTAGCGCGGGAAGGGTCCCATCAGCCCCAGCATTTT
- - TRBJ1-1 TRBV27 CASSLSWGRDTEAFF TGTGCCAGCAGTTTATCTTGGGGCCGGGACACTGAAGCTTTCTTT
- - TRBJ1-3 TRBV27 CASSPGGNTIYF TGTGCCAGCAGTCCAGGCGGAAACACCATATATTTT
- - TRBJ1-1 TRBV30 CAWDLNTEAFF TGTGCCTGGGACTTGAACACTGAAGCTTTCTTT
- TRBD1 TRBJ2-7 TRBV5-1 CASSLEGTGGSYEQYF TGCGCCAGCAGCTTGGAGGGGACAGGGGGGAGCTACGAGCAGTACTTC
- - TRBJ1-4 TRBV5-6 CASSLVGREEKLFF TGTGCCAGCAGCTTGGTGGGCCGAGAGGAAAAACTGTTTTTT
- TRBD2 TRBJ2-7 TRBV10-2 CASSRTSNSYEQYF TGCGCCAGCAGTCGGACTAGCAATTCCTACGAGCAGTACTTC
- TRBD1 TRBJ2-6 TRBV10-3 CAISDTGGASPGANVLTF TGTGCCATCAGTGACACAGGGGGCGCCTCCCCTGGGGCCAACGTCCTGACTTTC
- TRBD1 TRBJ2-7 TRBV6-1 CASSDGGQGSYEQYF TGTGCCAGCAGTGACGGTGGACAGGGATCCTACGAGCAGTACTTC
- TRBD2 TRBJ2-1 TRBV7-6 CASSPSKALADYNEQFF TGTGCCAGCAGCCCCTCTAAGGCACTAGCGGACTACAATGAGCAGTTCTTC
- - TRBJ1-6 TRBV27 CASSFNGGSPLHF TGTGCCAGCAGTTTTAATGGGGGGTCACCCCTCCACTTT
- - TRBJ1-2 TRBV3-1/TRBV3-2 CASSHENYGYTF TGTGCCAGCAGCCATGAGAACTATGGCTACACCTTC
- TRBD1 TRBJ2-2 TRBV3-1/TRBV3-2 CASSQDIWDRLTGELFF TGTGCCAGCAGCCAAGATATTTGGGACAGACTCACCGGGGAGCTGTTTTTT
- - TRBJ1-2 TRBV28 CASSRFGGRGYTF TGTGCCAGCAGTCGATTCGGGGGGCGAGGCTACACCTTC